The next 18 T cell receptor beta chains were all read from a single sample in a study of CD8+ T cells in alopecia areata (dated by TCRdb to 2017 to 2018). Libraries were prepared through the immunoSEQ multiplex PCR assay. RNA was extracted from all samples and reverse transcribed into cDNA, which served as template for TCR sequencing. TCRdb took this table from immuneACCESS and kept in-frame rearrangements with V and J called. Such tables lack part of the clones; where checked against another copy, unresolved V genes explain under half of the gap, and the rest is unexplained. Here the sample has about 97,000 clones; 41% occur a single time. 1.3% of the sample rests with the top ten. The source material was CD4+ T cells sorted from blood. These receptors originate from a human donor with alopecia areata.

The CDR3 DNA is TGTGCCAGCAGTTTATTCAGGGGATACCAGCCCCAGCATTTT. Translated, it gives CASSLFRGYQPQHF. This chain joins TRBV27 and TRBJ1-5; D might be TRBD1 (6 bases). Trimming pared 1 base from V and 7 bases from J, leaving 11 bases between. The length of the CDR3 is 14 residues. The germline gives CDR1 MNHEY, CDR2 SMNVEV (reference sequence).

The chain combines TRBV27 with TRBJ2-1; 8 bases are shared with TRBD1. This CDR3 is built from 17 residues. The junction had 12 bases not matched to a gene; V was cut back by 0 bases and J by 8 bases. The V gene's germline CDR1 is MNHEY and CDR2 SMNVEV (reference sequence). The CDR3: CASSLSLQGVGRDEQFF. CDR3 sequence (DNA): TGTGCCAGCAGTTTATCCTTACAGGGGGTAGGTCGCGATGAGCAGTTCTTC.

The V and J genes are TRBV2 and TRBJ1-2, with a weak D call TRBD1 (6 bases). The CDR3 covers 14 residues. Trimming pared 6 bases from V and 4 bases from J, leaving 15 bases between. Per germline, CDR1 SNHLY and CDR2 FYNNEI. The CDR3, as DNA: TGTGCCAGCAGATCACCACAGGGAGGCTATGGCTACACCTTC. Protein: CASRSPQGGYGYTF.

This clone has only a few counts. The chain employs TRBV7-7 and TRBJ2-5; 7 nucleotides match TRBD2. The junction had 8 bases not matched to a gene; V was cut back by 0 bases and J by 4 bases. CDR1 is SSHAT and CDR2 is FNYEAQ in the germline V gene (reference sequence). The CDR3 has 16 amino acids. This chain's CDR3 is CASSLAVSGMGETQYF. For the CDR3, the DNA is TGTGCCAGCAGCTTAGCCGTGAGCGGGATGGGAGAGACCCAGTACTTC.

The chain combines TRBV30 with TRBJ2-5; weak D call: TRBD1 (5 bases). This CDR3 contains 12 residues. The germline CDR1 and CDR2 sequences are GTSNPN and SVGIG (reference sequence). V was trimmed by 5 bases and J by 3 bases, leaving 10 bases between them. CDR3 sequence: CAWGHLKETQYF. The CDR3 DNA is TGTGCCTGGGGACACTTAAAAGAGACCCAGTACTTC.

The rearrangement joins TRBV29-1 to TRBJ1-1; D remains ambiguous. V was clipped by 7 bases and J by 6 bases, with 9 bases between them. This CDR3 is built from 10 residues. CDR1 and CDR2 (germline): SQVTM, ANQGSEA. CDR3 protein: CSAKTPEAFF. The CDR3 bases are TGCAGCGCCAAGACACCTGAAGCTTTCTTT.

The chain recombines TRBV30 with TRBJ2-5; 12 bases fit TRBD2. The CDR3 consists of 17 residues. Looked up from germline, CDR1 is GTSNPN and CDR2 is SVGIG (reference sequence). Germline trimming cut 1 base from V and 4 bases from J; bases unmatched to any gene: 10. The CDR3 is CAWSGGTSGWLRETQYF. DNA of the CDR3: TGTGCCTGGAGTGGTGGGACTAGCGGGTGGCTACGAGAGACCCAGTACTTC.

J is TRBJ2-5 and V is TRBV29-1, with D possibly matching TRBD2 (6 bases). Trimming removed 8 bases at V and 2 bases at J, with 15 bases between. The germline V gene has CDR1 SQVTM and CDR2 ANQGSEA. The CDR3 is made up of 13 amino acids. The CDR3 DNA reads as TGCAGCCTCCTCGAGGCGGGACAAGAGACCCAGTACTTC. It encodes CSLLEAGQETQYF.

The J gene is TRBJ2-1, the V gene TRBV7-2, with 10 nucleotides matching TRBD2. This CDR3 has 18 amino acids. Germline V CDR1 and CDR2: SGHTA, FQGNSA. V lost 0 bases and J lost 2; bases outside the gene matches: 7. CDR3 DNA: TGTGCCAGCAGCTTAGCTAGCGGGGGGCTAAGTACCTACAATGAGCAGTTCTTC. As protein: CASSLASGGLSTYNEQFF.

The chain joins TRBV2 to TRBJ1-1; 7 nucleotides line up with TRBD1. CDR1 is SNHLY and CDR2 is FYNNEI in the germline V gene. J was trimmed by 5 bases and V by 4 bases; bases with no gene match: 1. This CDR3 is built from 12 residues. CDR3 nucleotides: TGTGCCAGCAGTGGGGACAGTACTGAAGCTTTCTTT. Encoded protein: CASSGDSTEAFF.

V gene TRBV6-5 combines with J gene TRBJ2-5; no firm D call. From germline, CDR1 is MNHEY and CDR2 SVGAGI. The CDR3 length is 16 residues. Trimming took 3 bases from V and 2 from J, leaving 16 bases between them. The CDR3 coding sequence is TGTGCCAGCAGTTATATTCCACGTTCGCGGCAAGAGACCCAGTACTTC. It yields the protein CASSYIPRSRQETQYF.

This clone was counted between two and nine times. V usage is TRBV14 and J usage is TRBJ1-6, with 7 bases identical to TRBD1. Germline assignment: CDR1 SGHDN and CDR2 FVKESK. V lost 6 bases, J lost 8 bases, and 7 bases stayed unmatched. The CDR3 covers 14 residues. CDR3 in amino acids: CASRGQITYSPLHF. The CDR3 region has the DNA TGTGCCAGCAGGGGACAGATCACCTATTCACCCCTCCACTTT.

This clone was seen only a few times. V gene TRBV18 combines with J gene TRBJ2-7; D gene ambiguous. CDR3 length: 13 amino acids. Germline V lookup: CDR1 KGHSH, CDR2 LQKENI. V lost 2 bases, J lost 0 bases, and 5 bases lay in between. The chain's CDR3 is CASSPDISYEQYF. CDR3 coding DNA: TGTGCCAGCTCACCAGATATCTCCTACGAGCAGTACTTC. Full variable domain (missing parts from reference TRBV18 and TRBJ2-7): NAGVMQNPRHLVRRRGQEARLRCSPMKGHSHVYWYRQLPEEGLKFMVYLQKENIIDESGMPKERFSAEFPKEGPSILRIQQVVRGDSAAYFCASSPDISYEQYFGPGTRLTVT.

This clone has more than one count but fewer than ten. The V and J genes are TRBV7-2 and TRBJ2-2, with D unresolved. The germline V and J ends were trimmed by 2 bases and 7 bases, with 5 bases remaining between them. The germline CDR1 and CDR2 sequences are SGHTA and FQGNSA. The CDR3 is 12 amino acids. The chain's CDR3 is CASSLIGGELFF. The CDR3 DNA sequence: TGTGCCAGCAGCTTAATCGGCGGGGAGCTGTTTTTT.

The gene calls are TRBV29-1 and TRBJ1-2; no clear D gene. Trimming removed 3 bases at V and 4 bases at J, with 18 bases between. CDR3 size: 15 residues. The germline V gene encodes CDR1 SQVTM and CDR2 ANQGSEA. CDR3 DNA sequence: TGCAGCGTTGACGGCCTCGGGCCGGGAGGCTATGGCTACACCTTC. Its translation: CSVDGLGPGGYGYTF.

Only one count was recorded for this clone. The chain combines TRBV30 with TRBJ1-3; the D is unclear. The CDR3 runs 16 residues. From germline, CDR1 is GTSNPN and CDR2 SVGIG (reference sequence). Trimming removed 3 bases from V and 0 bases from J, with 15 bases in between. The CDR3 coding sequence is TGTGCCTGGAGGATTAGGGAAAGAAGCTCTGGAAACACCATATATTTT. Its translation: CAWRIRERSSGNTIYF. Variable domain in full (rest from reference TRBV30 and TRBJ1-3): SQTIHQWPATLVQPVGSPLSLECTVEGTSNPNLYWYRQAAGRGLQLLFYSVGIGQISSEVPQNLSASRPQDRQFILSSKKLLLSDSGFYLCAWRIRERSSGNTIYFGEGSWLTVV.

This clone occurred a few times. V and J are TRBV14 and TRBJ2-3; unclear D gene. The V gene's germline CDR1 is SGHDN and CDR2 FVKESK. The CDR3 is made up of 13 amino acids. Trimming left V 7 bases short and J 6 bases short, with 14 bases between. The CDR3 sequence: CASNVAAGDTQYF. CDR3 DNA sequence: TGTGCCAGCAACGTTGCGGCCGGGGATACGCAGTATTTT.

V is TRBV27 and J is TRBJ2-1; TRBD1 agrees at 9 bases. Germline-derived CDR1 and CDR2 are MNHEY and SMNVEV (reference sequence). The CDR3 is made up of 14 amino acids. J gave up 7 bases and V 5 bases, and 6 bases lay outside the gene matches. The DNA of the CDR3 is TGTGCCAGCAGTCTAGGGACAGGGCAGAATGAGCAGTTCTTC. Amino acids: CASSLGTGQNEQFF.